A selection of T cell receptor beta chains follows, all from one sample in a study of lymphopenia after photon versus proton radiotherapy. The repertoire was sequenced with immunoSEQ multiplex PCR; TCRdb's copy has only in-frame clones and lacks some. The table has 30,000 to 40,000 clones, about 80% seen once. The sequenced sample was peripheral blood, obtained from a patient treated with proton-based radiotherapy. The source of these receptors is a woman in her 70s with pancreatic cancer. Each CDR3 is given with its conserved first and last residue. A D gene is named only where the DNA matches it firmly. Some rows have no size entry. The others give once, few or many, or a class for an expanded clone.

j_call clone_size v_call d_call cdr3_nt cdr3_aa
TRBJ2-7 . TRBV5-1 TRBD1 TGCGCCAGCAGCCCAGGGACAGCATACGAGCAGTACTTC CASSPGTAYEQYF
TRBJ1-2 . TRBV19 . TGTGCCAGTAGGGGCCGGGCTAACTATGGCTACACCTTC CASRGRANYGYTF
TRBJ2-4 few TRBV6-1 . TGTGCCAGCACATCGAAAAACATTCAGTACTTC CASTSKNIQYF
TRBJ1-4 once TRBV2 . TGTGCCAGCAGTGAACTAGAAGGTTTTGGAGAAAAACTGTTTTTT CASSELEGFGEKLFF
TRBJ2-1 . TRBV7-3 TRBD1 TGTGCCAGCAGCTCTACCGGGACAGGGATCGATGAGCAGTTCTTC CASSSTGTGIDEQFF
TRBJ2-3 . TRBV10-1 TRBD2 TGCGCCAGCCATAGCGGGAGTCGTACAGATACGCAGTATTTT CASHSGSRTDTQYF
TRBJ2-5 . TRBV15 . TGTGCCACCAGCAGAGATGTGGGGCAAGAGACCCAGTACTTC CATSRDVGQETQYF
TRBJ1-4 . TRBV27 . TGTGCCAGCAGTTTACTGGGGCTGGGGGAAAAACTGTTTTTT CASSLLGLGEKLFF
TRBJ2-7 . TRBV27 TRBD2 TGTGCCAGCAGTTTATCCCGCATAAAGACTAGCGGGGGTCGGGGCTACGAGCAGTACTTC CASSLSRIKTSGGRGYEQYF
TRBJ2-6 . TRBV7-3 . TGTGCCAGCAGCTTAATGTCATTGGGCTCTGGGGCCAACGTCCTGACTTTC CASSLMSLGSGANVLTF
TRBJ1-6 . TRBV27 . TGTGCCAGCAGTCTTTTTACAGGGAATTCACCCCTCCACTTT CASSLFTGNSPLHF
TRBJ1-1 . TRBV7-2 . TGTGCCAGCAGCTTAGACGGATCAAACACTGAAGCTTTCTTT CASSLDGSNTEAFF
TRBJ2-7 . TRBV5-6 TRBD1 TGTGCCACCCTACAGGGGGCTGAATACGAGCAGTACTTC CATLQGAEYEQYF
TRBJ2-3 . TRBV7-2 . TGTGCCAGCAGCCGAAAGGCTGGCGGGGACACAGATACGCAGTATTTT CASSRKAGGDTDTQYF
TRBJ2-5 . TRBV7-2 TRBD1 TGTGCCAGCAGCTCTGGGACAGGGCAAGAGACCCAGTACTTC CASSSGTGQETQYF
TRBJ2-5 . TRBV7-9 . TGTGCCAGCAGCTTAGCGGGAGTAGTACAAGAGACCCAGTACTTC CASSLAGVVQETQYF
TRBJ1-5 hyperexpanded TRBV2 TRBD1 TGTGCCAGCCGCGACGGTACAGGGGGGTATCAGCCCCAGCATTTT CASRDGTGGYQPQHF
TRBJ1-4 . TRBV10-2 . TGCGCCAGCAGGGACAGTAATGAAAAACTGTTTTTT CASRDSNEKLFF
TRBJ2-1 . TRBV30 . TGTGCCTGGAGTGTACTCCAGTACCAACAGTTCTTC CAWSVLQYQQFF
TRBJ1-6 few TRBV7-3 . TGTGCCAGCAGCTTAAAAGTAACGGGGGATTCACCCCTCCACTTT CASSLKVTGDSPLHF
TRBJ2-1 once TRBV19 TRBD2 TGTGCCAGTAGTCTCGGGACTAGCGGCAGGGATGAGCAGTTCTTC CASSLGTSGRDEQFF
TRBJ2-3 . TRBV30 . TGTGCCTGGAGGGGGGGAGCCCTGGGGACAGATACGCAGTATTTT CAWRGGALGTDTQYF
TRBJ2-2 . TRBV9 . TGTGCCAGCAGCCTCCAAGGGGAGCTGTTTTTT CASSLQGELFF
TRBJ1-1 . TRBV15 . TGTGCCACCAGCAGAGGGGGTCCAGGGTTGGCTGAAGCTTTCTTT CATSRGGPGLAEAFF
TRBJ2-1 . TRBV7-8 TRBD2 TGTGCCAGCAGCCCCCCCTCTAGCGGGAGTCCCAATGAGCAGTTCTTC CASSPPSSGSPNEQFF
TRBJ1-2 . TRBV19 TRBD1 TGTGCCAGTAGTATAGGGACAGGGGGCGCGGACGGCTACACCTTC CASSIGTGGADGYTF
TRBJ2-1 . TRBV7-9 . TGTGCCAGCAGCTTAAAGGGGAATACCTACAATGAGCAGTTCTTC CASSLKGNTYNEQFF
TRBJ1-6 . TRBV28 TRBD1 TGTGCCAGCAGTCCCCCGACAGGGCTTAATTCACCCCTCCACTTT CASSPPTGLNSPLHF